This TCR beta chain was recorded in a study of shared T cell receptors in the human thymus. This CDR3 has 13 amino acids. CDR1 and CDR2 from the germline V gene are GTSNPN and SVGIG (reference sequence). V dropped 7 bases and J dropped 5; count of bases not matched to a gene: 8. Here immunoSEQ multiplex PCR was the method, and the copy in TCRdb shows in-frame clones only, minus some. The repertoire holds 640,000 or so clones, with around 87% as singletons. These data were also filed under a second study, of human thymus T cells.

The source material was thymocytes. The TCR originated in a boy less than two years old with a congenital heart defect. The rearrangement joins TRBV30 to TRBJ2-3; TRBD2 aligns across 8 bases. CDR3: CASRGGLQDTQYF. CDR3 sequence (DNA): TGTGCCTCACGGGGGGGGCTGCAAGATACGCAGTATTTT.